One sample yielded the 13 T cell receptor beta chains listed below, sequenced in a study of T cells after yellow fever vaccination. MiXCR, run by TCRdb on the 5' RACE reads, gives a single entry per CDR3 protein. The table has about 340,000 distinct CDR3 sequences, 3% to 4.5% seen once. The source was PBMCs, collected 5 days after the yellow fever booster vaccination. The receptors come from a man younger than 35 who received the YFV17D yellow fever vaccine.

Only a few counts were recorded for this clonotype. The chain combines TRBV11-2 with TRBJ1-1, with D unresolved. The CDR3 consists of 13 residues. CDR1 is SGHAT, CDR2 FQNNGV, per germline. The germline V and J ends were trimmed by 3 bases and 1 base, with 6 bases remaining between them. The CDR3 bases are TGTGCCAGCAGCTTCGACAAGAACACTGAAGCTTTCTTT. Translating gives CASSFDKNTEAFF.

The chain combines TRBV6-4 with TRBJ2-3; 11 nucleotides agree with TRBD2. The CDR3 length is 15 residues. The ends lost 6 bases at V and 6 bases at J; junction bases unmatched: 8. Germline V gene lookup returns CDR1 MRHNA and CDR2 SNTAGT. The CDR3: CASSQVAGGLDTQYF. For the CDR3, the DNA is TGTGCCAGCAGCCAAGTAGCGGGGGGGCTGGATACGCAGTATTTT.

The rearrangement joins TRBV7-9 to TRBJ1-2, with TRBD1 as a possible D gene (6 bases). Germline CDR1 is SEHNR and CDR2 is FQNEAQ (reference sequence). V was cut by 5 bases and J by 4 bases, with 14 bases left in between. The CDR3 consists of 14 residues. CDR3 coding DNA: TGTGCCAGCAGCCCTACAGGGCTCTTCTATGGCTACACCTTC. Its protein is CASSPTGLFYGYTF.

The chain couples TRBV3-1 to TRBJ1-1; D may be TRBD1 (6 bases). Trimming removed 1 base at V and 7 bases at J, with 16 bases between. The germline V gene has CDR1 LGHDT and CDR2 YNNKEL (reference sequence). The CDR3 totals 15 residues. In nucleotides, the CDR3 is TGTGCCAGCAGCCAAGTAGGACAGCGAGGAGGTGAAGCTTTCTTT. Amino acid sequence: CASSQVGQRGGEAFF.

The CDR3 here is CSAGQGTTEAFF. Here the CDR3 DNA reads TGCAGCGCCGGACAGGGGACCACTGAAGCTTTCTTT. The chain is built from TRBV29-1 and TRBJ1-1; 9 bases align to TRBD1. Germline V gene data show CDR1 as SQVTM and CDR2 as ANQGSEA. The CDR3 covers 12 residues. The ends lost 7 bases at V and 4 bases at J; junction bases unmatched: 4.

This clonotype was counted many times. V gene TRBV18 combines with J gene TRBJ1-3; D gene unclear. The length of the CDR3 is 15 residues. The V gene's germline CDR1 is KGHSH and CDR2 LQKENI. Trimming took 3 bases from V and 2 from J, leaving 11 bases between them. The chain's CDR3 is CASSPMVSAGNTIYF. For the CDR3, the DNA is TGTGCCAGCTCACCGATGGTGTCAGCTGGAAACACCATATATTTT.

This clonotype was observed many times. This chain links TRBV11-2 with TRBJ1-4, with D maybe TRBD1 (5 bases). The V and J ends lost 5 bases and 3 bases respectively, with 13 bases between them. The CDR3 has 15 amino acids. Germline assignment: CDR1 SGHAT and CDR2 FQNNGV. The CDR3 reads CASSPRGDPNEKLFF. CDR3 sequence (DNA): TGTGCCAGCAGCCCCCGCGGGGACCCTAATGAAAAACTGTTTTTT.

The V call is TRBV19, the J call TRBJ1-1; D not certain. The CDR3 runs 13 residues. Germline V gene lookup returns CDR1 LNHDA and CDR2 SQIVND (reference sequence). The V and J ends lost 1 base and 2 bases respectively, with 5 bases between them. CDR3 DNA sequence: TGTGCCAGTAGTATAGGGGCCAACACTGAAGCTTTCTTT. It translates to CASSIGANTEAFF.

This clonotype was seen at least ten times. One end of the junction fails to match germline, which may point to a read error. The CDR3 loop is CASGLVNYRF. The DNA of the CDR3 is TGTGCTAGTGGTTTGGTAAATTATCGCTTC. The chain recombines TRBV12-5 with TRBJ2-1; no definite D call. This CDR3 contains 10 residues. Looked up from germline, CDR1 is LGHNT and CDR2 is FRNRAP. Full variable domain (missing parts from reference TRBV12-5 and TRBJ2-1): DARVTQTPRHKVTEMGQEVTMRCQPILGHNTVFWYRQTMMQGLELLAYFRNRAPLDDSGMPKDRFSAEMPDATLATLKIQPSEPRDSAVYFCASGLVNYRFGPGTRLTVL.

In this sample, this clonotype turned up many times. The V gene is TRBV7-2, the J gene TRBJ1-1, with 8 bases lining up with TRBD1. The CDR3 extends over 14 amino acids. V gave up 5 bases and J gave up 6 bases; unmatched junction bases: 8. Germline loops: CDR1 SGHTA, CDR2 FQGNSA. This CDR3 is CASSLRTGPAEAFF. In DNA, the CDR3 is TGTGCCAGCAGCCTACGGACAGGGCCAGCTGAAGCTTTCTTT.

The chain links TRBV7-9 to TRBJ2-3; D could derive from TRBD1 or TRBD2 (5 bases each). V was clipped by 6 bases and J by 2 bases, with 18 bases between them. Germline loops: CDR1 SEHNR, CDR2 FQNEAQ (reference sequence). The CDR3 loop spans 16 amino acids. CDR3 in amino acids: CASRRSGTLDTDTQYF. DNA for the CDR3: TGTGCCAGCAGGCGTTCCGGGACGTTGGACACAGATACGCAGTATTTT.

There are a few counts of this clonotype. The V and J genes are TRBV11-2 and TRBJ1-1; 7 positions match TRBD1. Germline V gene sequence: CDR1 SGHAT, CDR2 FQNNGV. V lost 5 bases and J lost 7; bases outside the gene matches: 10. This CDR3 is 14 amino acids long. The DNA for the CDR3 is TGTGCCAGCAGCCAGCAAGACAGGGTGATTGAAGCTTTCTTT. Translated: CASSQQDRVIEAFF.

This clonotype was seen repeatedly, ten times or more. The V and J genes are TRBV6-6 and TRBJ1-5, with D unclear. CDR1 is MNHNY and CDR2 is SVGAGI in the germline V gene (reference sequence). The CDR3 has 11 residues. V lost 5 bases and J 12 bases, leaving 11 bases between the germline ends. This chain's CDR3 is CASSEAYLQHF. CDR3 nucleotides: TGTGCCAGCAGTGAAGCTTATCTCCAGCATTTT.